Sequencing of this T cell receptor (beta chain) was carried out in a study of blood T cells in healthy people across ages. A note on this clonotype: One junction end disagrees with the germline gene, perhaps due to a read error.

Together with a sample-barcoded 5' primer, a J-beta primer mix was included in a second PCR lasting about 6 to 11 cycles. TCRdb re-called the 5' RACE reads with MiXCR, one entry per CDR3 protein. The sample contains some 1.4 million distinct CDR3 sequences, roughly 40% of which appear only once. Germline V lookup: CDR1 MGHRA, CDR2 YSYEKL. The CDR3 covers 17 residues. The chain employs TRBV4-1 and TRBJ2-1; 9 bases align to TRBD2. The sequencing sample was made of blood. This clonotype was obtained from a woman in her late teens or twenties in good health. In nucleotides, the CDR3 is TGCGCCAGCGGCCAAGAGCGGGGGACTAGCACAGCCAATGAGCAGTTCTTC. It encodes CASGQERGTSTANEQFF.